This TCR beta chain was documented in a study of T cells in women clearing cervical HPV infection. Across the whole study: For cases, blood was sampled a median 149 days after lesion detection, interquartile range about 90 to 230 days.

Produced via immunoSEQ multiplex PCR; TCRdb's table is partial and in-frame only. In total, the table holds 46,000 or so clones. As to this clone: The read stops 3 residues short of the end of the CDR3; the missing end is completed from the germline J gene.

This CDR3 is 14 amino acids long. The germline V gene has CDR1 SGHVS and CDR2 FQNEAQ. Trimming left V 0 bases short and J 2 bases short, with 7 bases between. The sequenced sample consisted of blood buffy coat. The chain couples TRBV7-8 to TRBJ1-2; D call uncertain. The origin of this receptor is a woman aged 18 to 69 with a cervical HPV16 infection that either progressed to CIN3+ or cleared (not recorded which). The sequenced part of the CDR3 DNA is TGTGCCAGCAGCTTAGCACTGCTGAACTATGGC. It codes for CASSLALLNYG. The full CDR3 protein reads CASSLALLNYGYTF.